This T cell receptor beta chain was sequenced during a study of blood T cell repertoires in COVID-19. In the study overall: The samples span acute and convalescent COVID-19 from the United States, Italy and Spain.

The CDR3 covers 14 residues. Per the germline V gene, CDR1 is SNHLY and CDR2 is FYNNEI. V lost 8 bases, J lost 4 bases, and 17 bases lay in between. Methods used by the authors: Nucleated cell counts were estimated from reference gene primer amplification. The method was immunoSEQ multiplex PCR; TCRdb's version includes in-frame clones alone and lacks a portion of them. V and J calls and clone size follow that table, whereas D and trimming were derived from the DNA. This sample has 80,000 to 95,000 clones, with around 85% found just once. The chain combines TRBV2 with TRBJ1-2; D possibly corresponds to TRBD1 (6 bases). What was sequenced was peripheral blood. This sequence was found in a human donor in a cohort sampled during active COVID-19. The CDR3 nucleotides are TGTGCCAGCGGGCGGACAGACCTGGTCTATGGCTACACCTTC. It specifies CASGRTDLVYGYTF.